The present TCR beta chain was sequenced within a study of T cells in Graves' hyperthyroidism and ophthalmopathy. TCR beta CDR3 regions were amplified from RNA. Using the HTBI primer set, a first-round RT-PCR was run on the TCR CDR3. TCRdb called the multiplex PCR reads again in MiXCR, with one record for every CDR3 protein. This sample has roughly 510,000 distinct CDR3 sequences, with around 21% found just once. Germline V gene lookup returns CDR1 MNHNS and CDR2 SASEGT. This CDR3 region has 13 residues. The V gene lost 6 bases and the J gene lost 3 bases, with 9 bases spanning the gap. Hyperthyroidism patients were newly diagnosed, had disease duration under 2 months, and were aged 18 to 65 years.

This clonotype was obtained from a man aged 18 to 29 with Graves' hyperthyroidism. Sequences were obtained from blood. The chain is built from TRBV6-1 and TRBJ1-5; no reliable D call. CDR3 loop: CASREPYNQPQHF. In DNA form, the CDR3 reads TGTGCCAGCAGGGAACCCTACAATCAGCCCCAGCATTTT.